The next 10 T cell receptor beta chains were all read from a single sample in a study of cytomegalovirus exposure and HLA in healthy donors. Libraries were prepared by immunoSEQ multiplex PCR; TCRdb keeps only in-frame clonotypes and omits some of them. The repertoire holds approximately 100,000 clones, with roughly 87% as singletons. The specimen was PBMCs. All receptors come from a man aged 18 to 29 in good health and CMV-seropositive.

This sequence joins TRBV5-1 and TRBJ2-1; 11 positions agree with TRBD2. This CDR3 has 16 residues. The germline CDR1 and CDR2 sequences are SGHRS and YFSETQ. The J segment lost 5 bases and the V segment lost 4 bases, leaving 8 bases of the junction unmatched. The CDR3 DNA sequence: TGCGCCAGCAGCCGCGGTGGGACTAGCGGCGACAATGAGCAGTTCTTC. Translated, it gives CASSRGGTSGDNEQFF.

The genes are TRBV6-5 and TRBJ2-7, with D maybe TRBD1 (5 bases). Trimming cost V 0 bases and J 2 bases, with 8 bases left between them. CDR3 length equals 14 residues. Germline V lookup: CDR1 MNHEY, CDR2 SVGAGI. CDR3 in amino acids: CASSYSLTAYEQYF. CDR3 coding DNA: TGTGCCAGCAGTTACTCGTTGACAGCCTACGAGCAGTACTTC.

The chain joins TRBV5-4 to TRBJ2-5; D unresolved. The CDR3 length is 14 residues. The ends were cut back, 1 base at V and 2 bases at J, with 9 bases in the middle. Per germline, CDR1 SGHNT and CDR2 YYREEE (reference sequence). The CDR3 protein is CASSLLTTQETQYF. CDR3 sequence (DNA): TGTGCCAGCAGCTTGCTGACGACACAAGAGACCCAGTACTTC.

This chain links TRBV19 with TRBJ2-2, with TRBD1 matching over 10 bases. V lost 1 base, J lost 7 bases, and 12 bases stayed unmatched. The CDR3 is made up of 18 amino acids. In germline, CDR1 is LNHDA, CDR2 SQIVND (reference sequence). CDR3 sequence: CASSIVGLGTGAIGELFF. CDR3 nucleotide sequence: TGTGCCAGTAGTATAGTTGGTTTAGGGACAGGGGCAATCGGGGAGCTGTTTTTT.

The chain employs TRBV7-2 and TRBJ2-5; D gene unclear. Germline assignment: CDR1 SGHTA and CDR2 FQGNSA. V was trimmed by 0 bases and J by 2 bases, leaving 7 bases between them. The CDR3 consists of 14 residues. The CDR3 nucleotides are TGTGCCAGCAGCTTAGCGCTAAGACAAGAGACCCAGTACTTC. This codes for CASSLALRQETQYF.

The V gene is TRBV7-6, the J gene TRBJ2-7; 7 nucleotides agree with TRBD1. Germline V gives CDR1 SGHVS, CDR2 FNYEAQ. This CDR3 has 17 amino acids. Losses at the gene ends were 1 base for V and 3 bases for J; bases not matched to a gene: 12. In DNA form, the CDR3 reads TGTGCCAGCAGCTTAGTTGGCGCAGGGGGTGTCCTCTACGAGCAGTACTTC. It yields the protein CASSLVGAGGVLYEQYF.

V gene TRBV27 combines with J gene TRBJ2-7; 8 bases fit TRBD2. The V gene end was trimmed by 2 bases and the J gene end by 1 base; junction bases not matched to a gene: 4. In germline, CDR1 is MNHEY, CDR2 SMNVEV (reference sequence). The CDR3 covers 15 residues. The CDR3 nucleotides are TGTGCCAGCAGTTTAACGCCTAGCGGGTCCTACGAGCAGTACTTC. It encodes CASSLTPSGSYEQYF.

V and J are TRBV28 and TRBJ2-5, with D perhaps matching TRBD2 (5 bases). CDR3 size: 17 residues. Per germline, CDR1 MDHEN and CDR2 SYDVKM. The V gene lost 5 bases and the J gene lost 1 base, with 20 bases spanning the gap. The CDR3 loop is CASSHLKRHGLQETQYF. CDR3 DNA sequence: TGTGCCAGCAGTCACCTAAAACGACACGGACTCCAAGAGACCCAGTACTTC.

The chain has TRBV25-1 and TRBJ1-6; 8 nucleotides agree with TRBD1. Germline CDR1 reads MGHDK; CDR2 reads SYGVNS. V shed 6 bases and J 4 bases; nucleotides not matched to a gene: 2. The CDR3 runs to 14 residues. The CDR3 region has the DNA TGTGCCAGCAGAAGGGACAGGTATAATTCACCCCTCCACTTT. Protein: CASRRDRYNSPLHF.

This rearrangement joins TRBV7-2 to TRBJ2-1; 8 bases are a match to TRBD2. Germline lookup yields CDR1 SGHTA and CDR2 FQGNSA. The V segment lost 5 bases and the J segment 8 bases; nucleotides outside the gene matches: 14. This CDR3 is built from 16 residues. The CDR3 spells CASSTRREGVKDEQFF. The CDR3 region has the DNA TGTGCCAGCAGCACACGACGGGAGGGCGTTAAGGATGAGCAGTTCTTC.